A selection of T cell receptor beta chains follows, all from one sample in a study of T cell responses to AZD1222 COVID-19 vaccine. The table came from immunoSEQ multiplex PCR; TCRdb's copy has only in-frame clones and leaves some out. In the table there are about 18,000 clones, approximately 89% of which are singletons. This specimen consisted of peripheral blood, obtained 28 days after the second AZD1222 dose. The receptors derive from an adult who received the AZD1222 COVID-19 vaccine. CDR3s include the opening cysteine and the closing phenylalanine or tryptophan. D genes are given only for firm matches. Only part of the rows carry a size: once, few, many, or a class if the clone is expanded.

size,D,V,J,DNA,CDR3
NA,NA,TRBV12-3/TRBV12-4,TRBJ2-1,TGTGCCAGCAGTTTATTACTTGATGAGCAGTTCTTC,CASSLLLDEQFF
NA,TRBD1,TRBV6-5,TRBJ2-5,TGTGCCAGTAGACAGGGGGCGTCGGAGACCCAGTACTTC,CASRQGASETQYF
NA,NA,TRBV18,TRBJ2-5,TGTGCCAGCTCACCACCTGGGGCGCCAGGGGAGACCCAGTACTTC,CASSPPGAPGETQYF
NA,NA,TRBV3-1/TRBV3-2,TRBJ2-1,TGTGCCAGCAGCCCTCAGGCGGGGAACTACAATGAGCAGTTCTTC,CASSPQAGNYNEQFF
NA,TRBD2,TRBV5-1,TRBJ2-1,TGCGCCAGCAGCCGACAGGGGACTAGCGGGGGGCCACGACTTGTCAATGAGCAGTTCTTC,CASSRQGTSGGPRLVNEQFF
NA,TRBD1,TRBV3-1/TRBV3-2,TRBJ1-4,TGTGCCAGCAGCCAGGCCGACAGGGTTATGGAACTGTTTTTT,CASSQADRVMELFF
NA,NA,TRBV29-1,TRBJ2-5,TGCAGCGTTGCTAGGGGAGTCCAAGAGACCCAGTACTTC,CSVARGVQETQYF
NA,NA,TRBV6-5,TRBJ1-4,TGTGCCAGCAGTTACTCGGAAGGCGGAGAAAAACTGTTTTTT,CASSYSEGGEKLFF
NA,NA,TRBV5-5,TRBJ1-1,TGTGCCAGCAGCTTCTTCCTGGGGAACACTGAAGCTTTCTTT,CASSFFLGNTEAFF
NA,TRBD1,TRBV11-2,TRBJ1-3,TGTGCCAGCAGCCGGGACAGCAATGGAAACACCATATATTTT,CASSRDSNGNTIYF
NA,NA,TRBV5-4,TRBJ2-2,TGTGCCAGCAGCTTGGGTTTCGGCGGTAACACCGGGGAGCTGTTTTTT,CASSLGFGGNTGELFF
NA,NA,TRBV19,TRBJ1-6,TGTGCCAGTAGCACAGAGAGCTCCTATAATTCACCCCTCCACTTT,CASSTESSYNSPLHF
NA,TRBD1,TRBV10-3,TRBJ2-2,TGTGCCATCAGGGGGACAGGGGGCGCATCCGGGGAGCTGTTTTTT,CAIRGTGGASGELFF
NA,NA,TRBV4-2,TRBJ1-5,TGTGCCAGCAGCCAAGAATTTACTCAGCCCCAGCATTTT,CASSQEFTQPQHF
NA,NA,TRBV6-5,TRBJ1-1,TGTGCCAGCAGTTACTCGAGAGGGGGTACTGAAGCTTTCTTT,CASSYSRGGTEAFF
NA,NA,TRBV29-1,TRBJ2-5,TGCACTGTTCGTATCCTTCAAGAGACCCAGTACTTC,CTVRILQETQYF
NA,NA,TRBV10-3,TRBJ2-2,TGTGCCATCAGTGGGGGTCGGGCAATCCCAACCGGGGAGCTGTTTTTT,CAISGGRAIPTGELFF
NA,TRBD2,TRBV7-6,TRBJ2-3,TGTGCCAGCAGCAACCCGGGACTAGCGGGGGGCACAGATACGCAGTATTTT,CASSNPGLAGGTDTQYF
NA,TRBD1,TRBV7-6,TRBJ2-1,TGTGCCAGCACCAACCCCTACAGGGGTCGGAGTGAGCAGTTCTTC,CASTNPYRGRSEQFF
NA,TRBD2,TRBV6-5,TRBJ2-1,TGTGCCAGCAGTTACTCTCTCACTAGCGGGCAGGATGAGCAGTTCTTC,CASSYSLTSGQDEQFF
NA,NA,TRBV7-2,TRBJ1-1,TGTGCCAGCAGCTTCGGTGGCCCTACGGGGGGGCCGACTGAAGCTTTCTTT,CASSFGGPTGGPTEAFF
NA,NA,TRBV28,TRBJ2-2,TGTGCCAGCAGTTTCGGCAGGGCGAACACCGGGGAGCTGTTTTTT,CASSFGRANTGELFF
NA,NA,TRBV7-2,TRBJ2-7,TGTGCCAGCAGCTTCGGGTCCTACCTATACGAGCAGTACTTC,CASSFGSYLYEQYF
NA,TRBD2,TRBV7-2,TRBJ2-3,TGTGCCAGCAGCTTACGGGGGGGCCAATTAGATACGCAGTATTTT,CASSLRGGQLDTQYF
NA,TRBD2,TRBV9,TRBJ2-3,TGTGCCAGCCGCTCCGGGATTAGCGGGAGTCTAACAGATACGCAGTATTTT,CASRSGISGSLTDTQYF
NA,TRBD1,TRBV28,TRBJ2-7,TGTGCCAGCAGTTTAGTCGGACAGGGGCTCTACGAGCAGTACTTC,CASSLVGQGLYEQYF
NA,NA,TRBV30,TRBJ2-7,TGTGCCCCGAAAGCCAACCACTACGAGCAGTACTTC,CAPKANHYEQYF
NA,NA,TRBV19,TRBJ2-3,TGTGCCACCTCTAGCGAGAGCACAGATACGCAGTATTTT,CATSSESTDTQYF
few,NA,TRBV6-5,TRBJ2-7,TGTGCCAGCAGTTACTCGGCCACAGGTACCTCCTACGAGCAGTACTTC,CASSYSATGTSYEQYF
NA,NA,TRBV28,TRBJ1-2,TGTGCCACCGATCAGGGACCCTATGGCTACACCTTC,CATDQGPYGYTF
NA,NA,TRBV11-3,TRBJ2-5,TGTGCCAGCAGCTTGACGGGACTCACCCAAGAGACCCAGTACTTC,CASSLTGLTQETQYF
NA,TRBD1,TRBV19,TRBJ2-7,TGTGCCAGTAGTATAAGGACAGGGAACGAGCAGTACTTC,CASSIRTGNEQYF
NA,TRBD2,TRBV6-5,TRBJ2-5,TGTGCCAGCAGACTTATGACTAGCGCCCAAGAGACCCAGTACTTC,CASRLMTSAQETQYF
once,NA,TRBV4-1,TRBJ1-6,TGCGCCAGCAGCCAAGATCGGGGGCGGATCGGTTCACCCCTCCACTTT,CASSQDRGRIGSPLHF
once,NA,TRBV18,TRBJ2-2,TGTGCCAGCTCCGCGACCCGGGACCCCGGGGAGCTGTTTTTT,CASSATRDPGELFF
NA,NA,TRBV28,TRBJ1-2,TGTGCCAGCAGTCTCCGGGGAGCCTATGGCTACACCTTC,CASSLRGAYGYTF
few,NA,TRBV4-1,TRBJ2-2,TGCGCCAGCAGCCATGAACGGGTCAGCACCGGGGAGCTGTTTTTT,CASSHERVSTGELFF
NA,TRBD1,TRBV6-5,TRBJ1-2,TGTGCCAGCAGTTGGGGACAGGGGGCCCCGGGGTACGGCTACACCTTC,CASSWGQGAPGYGYTF
NA,NA,TRBV3-1/TRBV3-2,TRBJ1-4,TGTGCCAGCAGCCAAGCGGGAGGGACTAATGAAAAACTGTTTTTT,CASSQAGGTNEKLFF
NA,NA,TRBV6-5,TRBJ1-5,TGTGCCAGCAGTTACTCTGGGGATAGCAATCAGCCCCAGCATTTT,CASSYSGDSNQPQHF
NA,NA,TRBV7-9,TRBJ2-2,TGTGCCAGCAGCTTAGGACCAAGCCCAAACACCGGGGAGCTGTTTTTT,CASSLGPSPNTGELFF
NA,NA,TRBV7-2,TRBJ1-2,TGTGCCAGCAGCCCCGGGACACTACCATATGGCTACACCTTC,CASSPGTLPYGYTF
once,NA,TRBV11-3,TRBJ2-7,TGTGCCAGCAGCATCACCGGCTACGAGCAGTACTTC,CASSITGYEQYF